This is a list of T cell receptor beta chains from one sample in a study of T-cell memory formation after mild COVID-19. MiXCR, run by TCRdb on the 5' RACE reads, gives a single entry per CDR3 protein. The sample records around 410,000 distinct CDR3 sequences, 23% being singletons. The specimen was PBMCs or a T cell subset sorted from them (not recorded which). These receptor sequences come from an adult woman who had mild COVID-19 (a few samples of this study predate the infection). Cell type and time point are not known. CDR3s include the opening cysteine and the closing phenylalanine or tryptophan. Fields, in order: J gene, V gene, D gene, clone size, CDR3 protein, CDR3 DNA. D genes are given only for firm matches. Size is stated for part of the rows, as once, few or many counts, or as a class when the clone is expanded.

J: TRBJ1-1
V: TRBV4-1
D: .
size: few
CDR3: CASSQVGTVNTEAFF
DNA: TGCGCCAGCAGCCAAGTAGGTACAGTGAACACTGAAGCTTTCTTT

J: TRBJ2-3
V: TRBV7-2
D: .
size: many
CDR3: CASSLVSADTQYF
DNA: TGTGCCAGCAGCTTAGTATCCGCAGATACGCAGTATTTT

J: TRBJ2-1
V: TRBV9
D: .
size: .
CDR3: CASSVEGPRGDEQFF
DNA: TGTGCCAGCAGCGTAGAAGGACCCAGAGGCGATGAGCAGTTCTTC

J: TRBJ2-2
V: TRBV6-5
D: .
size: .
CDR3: CASSYAGIMIGELFF
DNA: TGTGCCAGCAGTTACGCAGGGATTATGATCGGGGAGCTGTTTTTT

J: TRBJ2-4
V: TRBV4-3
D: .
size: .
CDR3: CASSQAPSGAKNIQYF
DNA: TGCGCCAGCAGCCAAGCGCCCAGCGGAGCCAAAAACATTCAGTACTTC

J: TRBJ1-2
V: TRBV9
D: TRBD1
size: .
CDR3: CASSPNDRVNGYTF
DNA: TGTGCCAGCAGCCCTAACGACAGGGTCAACGGCTACACCTTC

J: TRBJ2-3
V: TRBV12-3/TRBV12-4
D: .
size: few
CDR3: CASSSEPLSDTQYF
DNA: TGTGCCAGCAGTTCCGAGCCACTTTCGGATACGCAGTATTTT

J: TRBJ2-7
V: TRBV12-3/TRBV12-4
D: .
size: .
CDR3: CASSRGEQYF
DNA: TGTGCCAGCAGCCGGGGCGAGCAGTACTTC

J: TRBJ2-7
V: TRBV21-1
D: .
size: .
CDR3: CASSKEGGVKDEQYF
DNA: TGTGCCAGCAGCAAAGAGGGAGGAGTTAAGGACGAGCAGTACTTC

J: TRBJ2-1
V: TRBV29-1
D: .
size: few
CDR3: CSTRGLFTEQFF
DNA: TGCAGCACCCGCGGGCTTTTTACTGAGCAGTTCTTC

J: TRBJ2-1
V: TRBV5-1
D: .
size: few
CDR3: CASSLLGYNEQFF
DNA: TGCGCCAGCAGCTTGCTCGGGTACAATGAGCAGTTCTTC

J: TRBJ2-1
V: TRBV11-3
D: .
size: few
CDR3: CASSLGREQFF
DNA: TGTGCCAGCAGCTTGGGCCGAGAGCAGTTCTTC

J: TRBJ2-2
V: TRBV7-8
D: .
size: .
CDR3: CASSTRRVVTGELFF
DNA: TGTGCCAGCAGCACGAGGAGGGTGGTCACCGGGGAGCTGTTTTTT

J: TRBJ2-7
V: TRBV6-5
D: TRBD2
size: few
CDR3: CASSYSGLAGEVYEQYF
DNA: TGTGCCAGCAGTTACTCTGGACTAGCGGGAGAAGTGTACGAGCAGTACTTC

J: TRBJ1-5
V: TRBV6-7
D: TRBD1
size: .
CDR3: CARGGPFSNQPQHF
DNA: TGTGCCAGAGGGGGCCCATTTAGCAATCAGCCCCAGCATTTT

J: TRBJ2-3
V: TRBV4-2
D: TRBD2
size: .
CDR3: CASSQSSSGAGDTQYF
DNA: TGTGCCAGCAGCCAATCATCTAGCGGGGCTGGAGATACGCAGTATTTT

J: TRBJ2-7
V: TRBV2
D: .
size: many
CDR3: CASSRDNRNEQYF
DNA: TGTGCCAGCAGTCGGGACAACCGCAACGAGCAGTACTTC

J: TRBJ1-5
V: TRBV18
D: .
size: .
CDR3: CASSPPWTGNQPQHF
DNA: TGTGCCAGCTCACCACCGTGGACAGGCAATCAGCCCCAGCATTTT

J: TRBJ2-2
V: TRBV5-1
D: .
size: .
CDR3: CASSPPGGNTGELFF
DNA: TGCGCCAGCAGCCCGCCGGGGGGCAACACCGGGGAGCTGTTTTTT

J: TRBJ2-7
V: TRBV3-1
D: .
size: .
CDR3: CASSQDRVEQYF
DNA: TGTGCCAGCAGCCAAGATCGGGTCGAGCAGTACTTC

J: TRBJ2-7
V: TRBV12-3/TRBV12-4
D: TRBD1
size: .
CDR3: CASSKGGSTYEQYF
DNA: TGTGCCAGCAGTAAAGGGGGCTCAACCTACGAGCAGTACTTC

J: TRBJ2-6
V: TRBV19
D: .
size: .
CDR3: CASFSPRQDSGANVLTF
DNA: TGTGCCAGTTTCTCTCCGAGACAGGACTCTGGGGCCAACGTCCTGACTTTC

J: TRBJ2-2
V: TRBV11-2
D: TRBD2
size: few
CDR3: CASSPLAGRTGELFF
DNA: TGTGCCAGCAGCCCCCTAGCGGGTCGCACCGGGGAGCTGTTTTTT

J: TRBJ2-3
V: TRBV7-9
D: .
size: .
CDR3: CASSLPQRSTDTQYF
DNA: TGTGCCAGCAGCTTACCACAGCGCAGCACAGATACGCAGTATTTT

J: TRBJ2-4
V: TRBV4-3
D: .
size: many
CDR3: CASSQERVLAKNIQYF
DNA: TGCGCCAGCAGCCAAGAACGGGTACTAGCCAAAAACATTCAGTACTTC

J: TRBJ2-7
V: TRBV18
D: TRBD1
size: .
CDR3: CASSRTGGDSYEQYF
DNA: TGTGCCAGCTCACGGACAGGGGGTGATTCTTACGAGCAGTACTTC

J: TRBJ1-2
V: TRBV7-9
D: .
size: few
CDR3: CASSPAVAGRLYGYTF
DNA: TGTGCCAGCAGCCCAGCGGTGGCAGGGAGGCTCTATGGCTACACCTTC

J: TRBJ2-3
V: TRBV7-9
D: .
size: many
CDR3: CASIEHTSRDTQYF
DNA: TGTGCCAGCATCGAACATACTAGTCGCGATACGCAGTATTTT

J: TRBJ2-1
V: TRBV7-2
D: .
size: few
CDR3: CASRAAGASSYNEQFF
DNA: TGTGCCAGCAGGGCTGCTGGGGCGAGCTCCTACAATGAGCAGTTCTTC

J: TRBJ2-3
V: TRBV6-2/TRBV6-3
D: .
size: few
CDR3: CASSYRNPGDTQYF
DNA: TGTGCCAGCAGTTACCGCAATCCTGGAGATACGCAGTATTTT

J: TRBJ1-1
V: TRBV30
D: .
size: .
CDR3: CAWSVSGGTEAFF
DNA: TGTGCCTGGAGTGTCTCTGGAGGGACTGAAGCTTTCTTT

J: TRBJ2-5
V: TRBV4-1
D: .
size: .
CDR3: CASSHITETQYF
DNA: TGCGCCAGCAGCCACATCACGGAGACCCAGTACTTC

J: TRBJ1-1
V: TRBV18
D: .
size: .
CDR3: CASSPAERTGEAFF
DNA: TGTGCCAGCTCACCCGCCGAAAGGACGGGCGAAGCTTTCTTT

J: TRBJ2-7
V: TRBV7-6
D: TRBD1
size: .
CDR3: CASSSIRGQGNDEQYF
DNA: TGTGCCAGCAGCTCCATTAGGGGACAGGGGAACGACGAGCAGTACTTC

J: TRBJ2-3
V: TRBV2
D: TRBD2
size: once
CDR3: CASSGTSGATDTQYF
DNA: TGTGCCAGCAGTGGGACTAGCGGGGCCACAGATACGCAGTATTTT

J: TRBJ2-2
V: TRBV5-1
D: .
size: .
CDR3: CASSLTPVGEPGELFF
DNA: TGCGCCAGCAGCTTGACCCCGGTGGGAGAGCCCGGGGAGCTGTTTTTT

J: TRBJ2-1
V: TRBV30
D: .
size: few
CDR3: CAWSVAATLANFYNEQFF
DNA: TGTGCCTGGAGTGTCGCCGCCACCCTTGCCAACTTCTACAATGAGCAGTTCTTC

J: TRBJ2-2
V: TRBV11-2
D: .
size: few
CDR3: CASSRYGGNTGELFF
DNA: TGTGCCAGCAGCCGATACGGAGGAAACACCGGGGAGCTGTTTTTT

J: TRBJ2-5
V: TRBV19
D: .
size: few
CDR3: CASSSREDSQETQYF
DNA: TGTGCCAGCTCATCACGAGAAGACAGCCAAGAGACCCAGTACTTC

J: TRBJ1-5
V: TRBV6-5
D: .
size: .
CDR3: CASSGGGVSNQPQHF
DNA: TGTGCCAGCAGTGGCGGGGGGGTAAGCAATCAGCCCCAGCATTTT

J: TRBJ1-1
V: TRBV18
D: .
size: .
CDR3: CASSRDTPEAFF
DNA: TGTGCCAGCTCACGAGACACCCCTGAAGCTTTCTTT